This T cell receptor (beta chain) was profiled in a study of cytomegalovirus exposure and HLA in healthy donors. Regarding the study as a whole: Later analysis suggested most CMV-associated TCR beta chains were HLA-restricted.

The CDR3 sequence is 15 residues long. Germline V gene sequence: CDR1 SGHTA, CDR2 FQGNSA. V gave up 3 bases and J gave up 2 bases; unmatched junction bases: 2. Vbeta (60) and Jbeta (13) primers were used in the PCR. The repertoire was sequenced with immunoSEQ multiplex PCR; TCRdb's copy has only in-frame clones and lacks some. Here the sample spans about 190,000 clones, approximately 81% being singletons. About this clone itself: What it binds is unknown.

This chain uses TRBV7-2 with TRBJ2-1; 9 nucleotides line up with TRBD2. Source material: PBMCs. This clonotype was sampled from a man aged 45-65 years in good health and CMV-seronegative. The CDR3 DNA reads TGTGCCAGCAGCTTCGCGGGGGGGCCCTACAATGAGCAGTTCTTC. Protein: CASSFAGGPYNEQFF.